The present T cell receptor beta chain was sequenced within a study of blood T cells in healthy people across ages. Germline CDR1 reads SGHTA; CDR2 reads FQGNSA. V was trimmed by 5 bases and J by 8 bases, leaving 15 bases between them. This CDR3 region has 13 residues. Concerning this clonotype: Its cognate antigen is unknown.

For the second PCR, which ran for roughly 7 to 11 cycles, a sample-barcoded 5' primer and a J-beta primer mix were used. The yield of each sample was at least 3 million CDR3-containing paired-end reads. MiXCR, applied by TCRdb to the 5' RACE reads, yields one record per CDR3 protein. The sample shows around 1,600,000 distinct CDR3 sequences, roughly 43% of them seen only once. Whole-study results and caveats: Getting older went along with TCR beta diversity per million T cells dropping roughly linearly.

This clonotype was obtained from a woman under 30 in good health. V and J are TRBV7-2 and TRBJ2-5; no clear D gene. The sequencing sample was made of blood. The CDR3 region has the DNA TGTGCCAGCAGCCCCCATAGTGAGCGCACCCAGTACTTC. Translation: CASSPHSERTQYF.